The TCR beta chain described here comes from a study of monozygotic twins with inflammatory bowel disease. Germline V gives CDR1 LGHNA, CDR2 YSLEER. The CDR3 is 14 residues long. With around 15 and 9 cycles respectively, two nested PCRs were carried out on TCRalpha and TCRbeta cDNA. After re-calling the 5' RACE reads, TCRdb lists one entry per CDR3 protein, DNA absent. The sample holds 300,000 to 350,000 distinct CDR3 sequences. The V call is TRBV4-3, the J call TRBJ2-1; TCRdb names TRBD1, which stays unverified in the absence of DNA. Sequenced: blood. The origin of this receptor is a human donor with ulcerative colitis or Crohn's disease, or a healthy co-twin of an affected twin (not recorded which). CDR3: CASSRRDRGDEQFF.